Each of the 32 T cell receptor beta chains below was sequenced from the same sample in a study of molecular identifiers for immune sequencing clone quantification. A single record per CDR3 protein comes from TCRdb applying MiXCR to the PCR reads. The repertoire holds around 460,000 distinct CDR3 sequences, with 25% as singletons. Sequencing was done on a sample of naive CD8+ T cells from blood, with Jurkat cell RNA spiked in. As to subset: FACS-sorted CD8+CD4-CCR7+CD45RA+ naive T cells. The receptors originated from a human donor in good health. Some libraries in this study had Jurkat cell RNA spiked in.

In this sample, this clonotype turned up a few times. This chain uses TRBV4-2 with TRBJ2-7, with 7 bases lining up with TRBD1. The J segment lost 3 bases and the V segment lost 0 bases, leaving 5 bases of the junction unmatched. Germline CDR1 LGHNA, CDR2 YNFKEQ. The CDR3 runs 15 residues. The CDR3 region is CASSQDSPGGYEQYF. CDR3 sequence (DNA): TGTGCCAGCAGCCAAGATTCCCCAGGGGGCTACGAGCAGTACTTC.

The chain employs TRBV19 and TRBJ2-1, with TRBD2 matching over 7 bases. The trim removed 0 bases at V and 0 bases at J, leaving 5 bases unmatched. The CDR3 is 17 amino acids. Germline lookup yields CDR1 LNHDA and CDR2 SQIVND (reference sequence). The CDR3 reads CASSIEARESSYNEQFF. The CDR3 DNA follows: TGTGCCAGTAGTATAGAGGCGCGGGAGAGCTCCTACAATGAGCAGTTCTTC.

CDR3 bases: TGTGCCAGCAGCTCACCGGGACAGGGGGCTCATCGGTACTTC. Translation gives CASSSPGQGAHRYF. The V and J genes are TRBV7-9 and TRBJ2-7; 12 nucleotides agree with TRBD1. The germline V gene encodes CDR1 SEHNR and CDR2 FQNEAQ (reference sequence). J lost 12 bases, V lost 4 bases, and 10 bases had no gene match. The CDR3 is 14 amino acids.

The table lists this clonotype with a few counts. The genes are TRBV5-4 and TRBJ1-6; D is uncertain. Looked up from germline, CDR1 is SGHNT and CDR2 is YYREEE (reference sequence). V was cut by 4 bases and J by 9 bases, with 8 bases left in between. This CDR3 contains 12 residues. CDR3: CASSHDGSPLHF. CDR3 sequence (DNA): TGTGCCAGCAGCCACGATGGTTCACCCCTCCACTTT.

This clonotype has more than one count but fewer than ten. The DNA for the CDR3 is TGCGCCAGCAGCCAAGACAACGACTACAATGAGCAGTTCTTC. The encoded protein is CASSQDNDYNEQFF. The gene calls are TRBV4-3 and TRBJ2-1, with D hard to call. Trimming removed 0 bases from V and 3 bases from J, with 6 bases in between. The CDR3 has 14 amino acids. Germline V CDR1 and CDR2: LGHNA, YSLEER.

Comment on this clonotype: One junction end disagrees with the germline gene, perhaps due to a read error. The V gene is TRBV14, the J gene TRBJ1-6, with a weak D call TRBD1 (6 bases). Germline V gives CDR1 SGHDN, CDR2 FVKESK. CDR3 size: 16 residues. Here the CDR3 DNA reads TGTACCAGCAGCCAAGTGGACAGTCGCTATAATTCACCCCTCCACTTT. Translating gives CTSSQVDSRYNSPLHF.

J is TRBJ2-3 and V is TRBV3-1, with D perhaps TRBD2 (6 bases). Germline V gene sequence: CDR1 LGHDT, CDR2 YNNKEL (reference sequence). Trimming removed 1 base at V and 1 base at J, with 9 bases between. The CDR3 length is 15 residues. The CDR3 DNA is TGTGCCAGCAGCCAAGCCTGGAGGGGCACAGATACGCAGTATTTT. It yields the protein CASSQAWRGTDTQYF.

This clonotype was recorded at least ten times. The CDR3 nucleotides read TGTGCCAGCAGCTTCACAGGCCAAGAGACCCAGTACTTC. This translates into CASSFTGQETQYF. The J gene is TRBJ2-5, the V gene TRBV5-4, with D perhaps TRBD1 (5 bases). Germline loops: CDR1 SGHNT, CDR2 YYREEE (reference sequence). The germline V and J ends were trimmed by 2 bases and 1 base, with 6 bases remaining between them. There are 13 residues in the CDR3.

The rearrangement links TRBV20-1 to TRBJ2-7, with 10 bases matching TRBD1. V lost 0 bases to trimming and J lost 2 bases; unmatched junction nucleotides: 10. The length of the CDR3 is 17 residues. The V gene's germline CDR1 is DFQATT and CDR2 SNEGSKA (reference sequence). CDR3 loop: CSARDLRGQGSPYEQYF. The CDR3 DNA follows: TGCAGTGCTAGAGATTTAAGGGGACAGGGGTCCCCCTACGAGCAGTACTTC.

On this clonotype: A read error is possible here, since a much larger clone lies one base away. This chain connects TRBV7-2 to TRBJ2-3; possible D gene TRBD2, 6 bases. The CDR3 runs to 14 residues. Germline-derived CDR1 and CDR2 are SGHTA and FQGNSA. The CDR3 DNA is TGTGCCAGCAGCCCGGACTACCCACTGGATACGCGGTATTTT. Translated: CASSPDYPLDTRYF. Looking up the rest from reference TRBV7-2 and TRBJ2-3 gives the full variable domain: GAGVSQSPSNKVTEKGKDVELRCDPISGHTALYWYRQSLGQGLEFLIYFQGNSAPDKSGLPSDRFSAERTGGSVSTLTIQRTQQEDSAVYLCASSPDYPLDTRYFGPGTRLTVL.

The V and J genes are TRBV11-2 and TRBJ2-1, with TRBD2 identical over 13 bases. The CDR3 is made up of 17 amino acids. The V segment lost 5 bases and the J segment 3 bases; nucleotides outside the gene matches: 7. Per germline, CDR1 SGHAT and CDR2 FQNNGV. Here the CDR3 reads CASSPGTSGESYNEQFF. Written as DNA, the CDR3 is TGTGCCAGCAGCCCCGGGACTAGCGGGGAAAGCTACAATGAGCAGTTCTTC.

The gene calls are TRBV11-2 and TRBJ2-7, with D possibly matching TRBD1 (7 bases). Germline values: CDR1 SGHAT, CDR2 FQNNGV. The CDR3 length is 14 residues. Trimming took off 0 bases at V and 11 bases at J, with 17 bases between the two ends. Written as DNA, the CDR3 is TGTGCCAGCAGCTTAGATGGGAGTATCAGGGGGGAGTACTTC. This encodes CASSLDGSIRGEYF.

This rearrangement joins TRBV28 to TRBJ1-5, with 7 bases identical to TRBD1. The CDR3 runs to 15 residues. The trim removed 2 bases at V and 2 bases at J, leaving 3 bases unmatched. Germline CDR1 MDHEN, CDR2 SYDVKM. The CDR3 region has the DNA TGTGCCAGCAGTTTAAGGGACAGAGGCAATCAGCCCCAGCATTTT. It is translated as CASSLRDRGNQPQHF.

This clonotype was seen ten or more times. V is TRBV7-2 and J is TRBJ2-1; D might be TRBD1 or TRBD2, each matching 8 bases. V lost 2 bases and J 4 bases, leaving 21 bases between the germline ends. The germline CDR1 and CDR2 sequences are SGHTA and FQGNSA. The CDR3 covers 18 residues. The DNA for the CDR3 is TGTGCCAGCAGCTTATTCCAGGGGGCGGGGGGACCTTACAATGAGCAGTTCTTC. It yields the protein CASSLFQGAGGPYNEQFF.

This clonotype was counted many times. The rearrangement links TRBV7-9 to TRBJ1-5; the D gene is possibly TRBD1 (6 bases). V lost 5 bases and J lost 4, with 21 bases in between. CDR1 and CDR2 (germline): SEHNR, FQNEAQ (reference sequence). The CDR3 runs 17 residues. The CDR3 DNA reads TGTGCCAGCAGCCCAGGAAGCAGGGGTTTAGGGAATCAGCCCCAGCATTTT. Translation: CASSPGSRGLGNQPQHF.

This clonotype came up many times. The chain employs TRBV12-3 or TRBV12-4 and TRBJ2-2, with 11 bases aligning to TRBD2. There are 18 residues in the CDR3. V gave up 2 bases and J gave up 0 bases; unmatched junction bases: 5. The CDR3 nucleotides read TGTGCCAGCAGTTTAACTAGCGGGGGATATACGAACACCGGGGAGCTGTTTTTT. Translating it yields CASSLTSGGYTNTGELFF.

V and J are TRBV6-6 and TRBJ2-1, with D possibly TRBD1 on 6 matching bases. The ends were cut back, 4 bases at V and 3 bases at J, with 13 bases in the middle. Germline assignment: CDR1 MNHNY and CDR2 SVGAGI (reference sequence). There are 15 residues in the CDR3. The CDR3, as DNA: TGTGCCAGCAGTTCCCCAACACAGGGCTACAATGAGCAGTTCTTC. Residues: CASSSPTQGYNEQFF.

The chain links TRBV27 to TRBJ2-5; TRBD2 matches at 7 bases. CDR3 length: 14 residues. Losses at the gene ends were 8 bases for V and 2 bases for J; bases not matched to a gene: 8. Per the germline V gene, CDR1 is MNHEY and CDR2 is SMNVEV (reference sequence). The chain's CDR3 is CASGSLAEQETQYF. CDR3 sequence (DNA): TGTGCCAGCGGGTCGCTAGCGGAACAAGAGACCCAGTACTTC.

This clonotype was counted between two and nine times. The gene calls are TRBV5-1 and TRBJ1-1, with TRBD1 as a possible D gene (5 bases). This CDR3 is 15 amino acids long. Germline V CDR1 and CDR2: SGHRS, YFSETQ. Trimming cost V 2 bases and J 4 bases, with 15 bases left between them. The CDR3 reads CASSLNGAMGTEAFF. CDR3 in DNA: TGCGCCAGCAGCTTAAATGGGGCGATGGGCACTGAAGCTTTCTTT.

On this clonotype: Since no conserved phenylalanine or tryptophan closes the CDR3, a read error is the likely cause. V is TRBV20-1 and J is TRBJ2-3, with 15 bases identical to TRBD2. Germline CDR1 is DFQATT and CDR2 is SNEGSKA (reference sequence). The V segment lost 6 bases and the J segment 2 bases; nucleotides outside the gene matches: 12. CDR3 length: 18 residues. The CDR3 protein is CSADPPGLAGGFTDTQYL. In nucleotides, the CDR3 is TGCAGTGCAGACCCTCCGGGACTAGCGGGGGGCTTCACAGATACGCAGTATTTA.

About this clonotype: This may stem from a read error, because a much larger clone lies one nucleotide away. J is TRBJ2-3 and V is TRBV24-1, with 9 bases fitting TRBD2. V dropped 5 bases and J dropped 4; count of bases not matched to a gene: 6. CDR1 and CDR2 (germline): KGHDR, SFDVKD. The CDR3 length is 15 residues. The DNA of the CDR3 is TGTGCCACCAGTGTTCTTAGCGGGAGATCAGATACGCAGTATTTT. It translates to CATSVLSGRSDTQYF.

This clonotype came up a few times. The rearrangement links TRBV12-3 or TRBV12-4 to TRBJ1-1; D is unclear. CDR3 length: 11 residues. Between the trimmed V and J ends, which lost 5 bases and 8 bases, there was a span of 9 bases. The DNA for the CDR3 is TGTGCCAGCAGTCCCGGCCTGGAAGCTTTCTTT. It encodes CASSPGLEAFF.

This clonotype was detected a few times. The rearrangement links TRBV25-1 to TRBJ2-2; D is unresolved. V was trimmed by 3 bases and J by 6 bases, leaving 5 bases between them. Germline V CDR1 and CDR2: MGHDK, SYGVNS. This CDR3 contains 12 residues. Written as DNA, the CDR3 is TGTGCCAGCAGTGATCGGTCCGGGGAGCTGTTTTTT. Translating it yields CASSDRSGELFF.

The J gene is TRBJ2-7, the V gene TRBV7-9; D is possibly TRBD2 (5 bases). Deletions cut 1 base from V and 2 bases from J, with 12 bases between. Germline V gene sequence: CDR1 SEHNR, CDR2 FQNEAQ (reference sequence). The CDR3 sequence is 15 residues long. The CDR3: CASSLGRDYTYEQYF. CDR3 in DNA: TGTGCCAGCAGCTTAGGTCGAGACTATACCTACGAGCAGTACTTC.

This clonotype was counted between two and nine times. The chain couples TRBV20-1 to TRBJ2-7, with 7 bases matching TRBD2. The V and J ends lost 3 bases and 2 bases, in that order; junction bases with no gene match: 13. Germline CDR1 is DFQATT and CDR2 is SNEGSKA (reference sequence). This CDR3 comprises 16 residues. CDR3 sequence reads: CSASPEGGFLTYEQYF. The CDR3 DNA follows: TGCAGTGCTAGCCCGGAGGGAGGGTTCCTTACCTACGAGCAGTACTTC.

This clonotype was counted only a few times. The CDR3: CASSVASSGSSYEQYF. Written as DNA, the CDR3 is TGTGCCAGCAGCGTAGCTTCTAGCGGGAGCTCCTACGAGCAGTACTTC. The J gene is TRBJ2-7, the V gene TRBV9, with 10 positions matching TRBD2. This CDR3 contains 16 residues. The germline CDR1 and CDR2 sequences are SGDLS and YYNGEE. The V segment lost 0 bases and the J segment 0 bases; nucleotides outside the gene matches: 3.

This clonotype was found many times. This chain uses TRBV28 with TRBJ2-7; D possibly corresponds to TRBD2 (5 bases). The CDR3 has 13 residues. CDR1 is MDHEN, CDR2 SYDVKM, per germline. Trimming removed 3 bases from V and 1 base from J, with 7 bases in between. CDR3 sequence reads: CASSFRGSYEQYF. CDR3 sequence (DNA): TGTGCCAGCAGTTTTCGGGGTTCCTACGAGCAGTACTTC.

The V call is TRBV27, the J call TRBJ1-5; D is unclear. The CDR3 is 15 residues long. V dropped 7 bases and J dropped 5 bases, with 18 bases sitting between them. Per the germline V gene, CDR1 is MNHEY and CDR2 is SMNVEV (reference sequence). This CDR3 is CASKSLISGYQPQHF. CDR3 in DNA: TGTGCCAGCAAGAGCCTGATCTCCGGGTATCAGCCCCAGCATTTT.

About this clonotype itself: A much larger clone lies a single base off, so this may be a read error. The rearrangement uses TRBV30 and TRBJ1-1; D remains unclear. The CDR3 covers 12 residues. Per the germline V gene, CDR1 is GTSNPN and CDR2 is SVGIG (reference sequence). Trimming shortened V by 8 bases and J by 5 bases, and 15 bases separated the two germline ends. The CDR3 spells CALDPKGTEAFF. The DNA of the CDR3 is TGTGCCCTGGACCCTAAGGGAACTGAAGCTTTCTTT. The full variable domain, rest sourced from reference TRBV30 and TRBJ1-1, is SQTIHQWPATLVQPVGSPLSLECTVEGTSNPNLYWYRQAAGRGLQLLFYSVGIGQISSEVPQNLSASRPQDRQFILSSKKLLLSDSGFYLCALDPKGTEAFFGQGTRLTVV.

This clonotype was detected many times. The V gene is TRBV12-3 or TRBV12-4, the J gene TRBJ2-5; D ambiguous. The CDR3 consists of 12 residues. The V and J ends lost 6 bases and 2 bases respectively, with 7 bases between them. DNA of the CDR3: TGTGCCAGCAGCCCCCAACAAGAGACCCAGTACTTC. Translation: CASSPQQETQYF.

The genes are TRBV7-9 and TRBJ2-1; no clear D. The germline V and J ends were trimmed by 1 base and 5 bases, with 6 bases remaining between them. The CDR3 covers 13 residues. The germline V gene encodes CDR1 SEHNR and CDR2 FQNEAQ (reference sequence). Here the CDR3 DNA reads TGTGCCAGCAGCTTAGTCCGAAACAATGAGCAGTTCTTC. It yields the protein CASSLVRNNEQFF.

As concerns this clonotype: Germline is not matched at one junction end, which may reflect a read error. The rearrangement joins TRBV28 to TRBJ2-1; D uncertain. CDR1 and CDR2 from the germline V gene are MDHEN and SYDVKM. This CDR3 region has 16 residues. Here the CDR3 reads CACSLRTVSSYNEQFF. DNA of the CDR3: TGTGCCTGCAGTCTCAGGACGGTGAGCTCCTACAATGAGCAGTTCTTC. The complete variable domain, with remaining parts taken from reference TRBV28 and TRBJ2-1, reads DVKVTQSSRYLVKRTGEKVFLECVQDMDHENMFWYRQDPGLGLRLIYFSYDVKMKEKGDIPEGYSVSREKKERFSLILESASTNQTSMYLCACSLRTVSSYNEQFFGPGTRLTVL.